The sequence of this TCR beta chain was determined in a study of cytomegalovirus exposure and HLA in healthy donors (dated by TCRdb to 2016 to 2017). Study-wide context: In an earlier analysis of roughly 590 of the donors, 250 to 350 Gb of sequence data and some 120 million unique TCR beta sequences from about 179 million T cells were reported. Rather than using new phenotypic data, the later analysis identified candidate immune exposures from TCR beta sequences and from how often those sequences occurred across donors. In a later genetic analysis, genome-wide SNP genotypes for 398 of the 666 donors were used, and that subset was treated as a discovery cohort. The study used immunosequencing to profile the T cell repertoires of approximately 630 subjects and linked those repertoires to cytomegalovirus serostatus. An early release that covered 640 HLA-typed donors contained around 330 gigabases of sequencing data and 65 million to 100 million unique TCR sequences. Class I and class II HLA loci were covered by the typing at four-digit resolution. Typing coverage differed by locus: A, B, C, DRB1 and DQB1 were typed in about 629-640 donors, DQA1 in about 500, DPA1 in 600 to 610, and DPB1 in around 490. In addition to the first cohort of 666 subjects, a separate validation cohort of 120 different subjects was used. In a later analysis, previously published TCR beta repertoires from 600 to 850 donors were re-analyzed and high-resolution HLA genotyping was added so that TCR occurrence patterns could be studied. An earlier analysis of fewer than 700 of the donors applied high-throughput TCR beta sequencing to assess whether each TCR beta V gene segment acted as functional or pseudogenic. Among 398 genotyped donors of the cohort, an average of about 240,000 unique TCR beta nucleotide sequences were sequenced per donor, about a sixth of them non-productive. The study aimed to test whether cataloging public T cell receptors could reveal signatures of past pathogen exposure. Among the approximately 400 genotyped donors, around 81% belonged to the genetic ancestry cluster associated with self-reported Caucasian donors. Every repertoire in the discovery cohort had been generated on one and the same sequencing platform. High-throughput TCR immunosequencing, statistical association of individual TCRs with disease status, and machine learning were combined to predict cytomegalovirus infection status. Alongside the repertoire data, information on donor age, sex, ethnicity and CMV serostatus was compiled. A few DR-DQ haplotypes were treated as single units for association and clustering because of strong linkage in the cohort. The paper's findings and limits, for the study overall: According to a later analysis, most CMV-associated TCR beta chains appeared to be HLA-restricted, and the HLA associations seemed to be driven largely by CMV exposure. A later analysis found that HLA-associated TCR beta chains were more clonally expanded and had lower generation probabilities than equally common non-associated chains. Broadly in line with IMGT annotations, most TCR beta V segments showed up in productive rearrangements about 90% or about 30% of the time in an earlier analysis of under 700 of the donors. Linkage disequilibrium might explain the correlated functional status among segregating V segments, but an unknown experimental factor could not be excluded. The classifier was reported to diagnose cytomegalovirus status with high specificity and sensitivity in both the original cohort and the validation cohort. When HLA alleles, especially DR and DQ, strongly co-occurred, TCR associations were difficult to assign to individual alleles. In a later analysis, several top co-occurrence clusters were reported to appear linked to parvovirus B19, influenza, CMV and Epstein-Barr virus. A further reported finding was that TCR beta sequences accurately predicted the HLA-A and HLA-B alleles for most subjects in the first cohort. The authors suggested that the approach could potentially be extended to other disease states and immunological phenotypes. The only immune exposure information available for the cohort was CMV serostatus. The cohort was sequenced for TCR beta chains only, and without alpha or paired-chain data the features that could be detected were limited. At a false discovery rate of 0.05, a later analysis linked approximately 18,000 TCR beta sequences to specific HLA alleles. A few of the identified cytomegalovirus-associated TCR beta chains were confirmed in vitro to be specific for cytomegalovirus antigens. The study gave a list of 150 to 200 TCR beta chains associated with cytomegalovirus. Across donors, most TCR sequences were observed very rarely, whereas some public TCRs were present in many individuals. The sequencing pipeline was judged likely to have produced a cluster of highly shared sequence variants as a technical artifact. Because counts were too low, roughly 18 rarely observed V segments, including chromosome 9 orphons, were left out of the earlier analysis of a few hundred of the donors. A later analysis found that TCR association rates varied across HLA loci, with DRB1 alleles showing the most associated TCRs and HLA-C alleles the fewest. In a later genetic analysis, a missense DCLRE1C variant was associated with V-gene and J-gene trimming of TCR beta chains, and the association was replicated in an independent cohort. A later genetic analysis reported fewer N-insertions in productive TCRs among donors in an Asian-associated ancestry cluster than the roughly 700-donor mean. Because some donors lacked HLA typing at each locus, the association tests relied only on the typed subset. Some IMGT-functional V segments, including TRBV6-2 and TRBV6-3, could not be told apart with the 87-base-pair reads, so those segments were excluded. The presence/absence analyses assumed that sequencing depth was roughly uniform across donors, and that assumption may not be true.

A word on this clone: Its cognate antigen has yet to be identified. Per-nucleotide qualities are absent, and no much larger clonotype sits a single base away.

In total, approximately 700 healthy bone marrow donors made up the cohort. All cohort members were sampled while nominally healthy, although unrecorded immune exposures were likely present. The donor tested CMV seropositive, placing the donor among the 289 seropositive members of the cohort. A peripheral blood sample was provided by each donor, and peripheral blood mononuclear cells were used for TCR beta sequencing. Genomic DNA was extracted from the blood cell samples with the Qiagen DNeasy Blood Extraction Kit. Library construction relied on the immunoSEQ multiplex PCR assay. For the multiplex PCR, a mixture combining 60 forward primers for TCR Vbeta segments and 13 reverse primers for TCR Jbeta segments was used. Amplification of the CDR3 region of rearranged TCR beta genes was performed with a multiplex PCR assay on genomic DNA. Amplified TCR beta libraries were sequenced as 87-base-pair reads on the Illumina HiSeq System. The authors' analysis ran thus. A later analysis tallied around 80 million unique TCR beta chains across the 666 repertoires, and some 12 million of those chains were shared by two or more donors. Raw reads were error-corrected and collapsed into unique sequences with a nearest-neighbor algorithm that merged closely related sequences to remove PCR and sequencing errors. V, D and J gene segments were assigned by aligning CDR3 sequences to IMGT reference sequences. For a sequence to be retained, a match of at least six nucleotides was required to both a V gene segment and a J gene segment. Rearrangements were classified as productive when the CDR3 lacked stop codons and remained in frame with V and J, and all other rearrangements were classified as non-productive. CDR3 was defined according to IMGT convention as the region running from the second conserved V-encoded cysteine to the conserved J-encoded phenylalanine. Sequences without an unambiguous match to a single V gene segment were excluded from the earlier analysis of a few hundred of the donors. An earlier analysis of 500 to 700 of the donors classified V segments as functional when productive rearrangements were above 56.7% and as segregating when the standard deviation between donors was above 5%. A statistical classification framework was built for diagnosing cytomegalovirus status from the catalog of TCR beta chain sequences. In a later analysis, V and J genes were assigned by comparing TCR nucleotide sequences against IMGT/GENE-DB human TR gene sequences. In a later analysis, CDR3 sequences and most-parsimonious VDJ recombination scenarios were assigned using the TCRdist pipeline. In a later analysis, every TCR beta chain was defined by the combination of its CDR3 amino acid sequence and its V-gene family, and reads without a unique V-gene family were dropped. In a later analysis, 550 to 650 highly shared, low-generation-probability nucleotide sequences were removed to address suspected cross-contamination and a sequencing artifact. In a later analysis, a clonal expansion index for each public chain was calculated from normalized within-repertoire ranks of inferred template counts. A later analysis computed generation probabilities with a VDJ recombination model fitted to out-of-frame rearrangements, and checked the results against IGoR. A later analysis scored TCR-TCR, TCR-HLA and TCR-CMV co-occurrence with hypergeometric tests, applying a repertoire-size bias correction to TCR pairs. False discovery rates were estimated in a later analysis by permuting HLA or CMV assignments 20 times. A later analysis grouped co-occurring TCRs with DBSCAN, adding TCRdist sequence similarity when clustering within HLA-allele-positive subsets. For co-occurrence clustering, repertoires with fewer than 30,000 or more than 120,000 public chains were excluded, along with about five repertoires with anomalous nucleotide sharing. TCRdb provides this immuneACCESS table in a form limited to in-frame rearrangements. Some clones are lacking; in checked studies, under half of them reflect an unresolved V gene, and why the rest are absent is not known. V, J and clone size reflect that table, while D and trimming were determined from the DNA. The sample contains under 200,000 clones, approximately 78% of them found a single time. Of the sample, 0.96% falls within the top ten clones.

V sheds 3 bases and J sheds 7 bases, leaving 13 bases between their ends. CDR1 and CDR2 (KGHSH, LQKENI) derive from the germline V gene. There are 13 amino acids in the CDR3, from cysteine to phenylalanine inclusive. Only the CDR3 part of the read is kept: 39 bases, read in frame from the first base. The sequence came from a girl under 10 years old in good health and CMV-seropositive. The chain couples TRBV18 to TRBJ2-7, with the D segment identity uncertain. Sequences were obtained from PBMCs. The nucleotide sequence reads TGTGCCAGCTCACCGTTTGTCGTCGGGGAGCAGTACTTC. The resulting protein is CASSPFVVGEQYF.